The clone carrying this T cell receptor beta chain appeared many times. The antigen is not known. The sample originates from a study of T cells after yellow fever vaccination. Study background: For low cell numbers, libraries were made with SMART-Seq v4 Ultra Low Input. The study, taken as a whole, reports: It was a small share of clonotypes that appeared in both CD4 and CD8 compartments. Although the secondary response was weaker, it peaked faster, at day 5 versus 15.

TCRdb analysed the 5' RACE reads with MiXCR anew, one entry per CDR3 protein. The sample lists around 330,000 distinct CDR3 sequences, roughly 3.5% occurring once. This clonotype originated in a man aged 18-30 years who received the YFV17D yellow fever vaccine. The sample was PBMCs, taken on the day of the yellow fever booster vaccination.

CDR3 residues: CASTTHQGQGPYSEQYF. In nucleotides, the CDR3 is TGCGCCAGCACGACGCACCAGGGACAGGGACCCTATAGTGAGCAGTATTTT. The chain couples TRBV5-1 to TRBJ2-3; the match to TRBD1 covers 9 bases. J gave up 11 bases and V 6 bases, and 22 bases lay outside the gene matches. The CDR3 runs 17 residues. From germline, CDR1 is SGHRS and CDR2 YFSETQ.